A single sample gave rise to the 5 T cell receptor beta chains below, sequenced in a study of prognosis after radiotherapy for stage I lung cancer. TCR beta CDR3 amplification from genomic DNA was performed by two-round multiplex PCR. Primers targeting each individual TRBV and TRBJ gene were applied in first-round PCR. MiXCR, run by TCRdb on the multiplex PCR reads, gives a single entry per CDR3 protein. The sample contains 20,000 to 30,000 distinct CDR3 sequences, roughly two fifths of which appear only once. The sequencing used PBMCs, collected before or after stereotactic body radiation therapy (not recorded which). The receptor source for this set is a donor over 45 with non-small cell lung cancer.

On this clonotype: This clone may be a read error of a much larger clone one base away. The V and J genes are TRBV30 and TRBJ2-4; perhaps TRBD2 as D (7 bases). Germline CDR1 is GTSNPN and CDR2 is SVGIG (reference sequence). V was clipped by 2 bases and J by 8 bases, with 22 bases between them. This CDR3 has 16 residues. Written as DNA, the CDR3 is TGTGCCTGGAGTCTTCTTGAGGGGGGGGGGTCGGACATTCAGTACTTC. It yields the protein CAWSLLEGGGSDIQYF.

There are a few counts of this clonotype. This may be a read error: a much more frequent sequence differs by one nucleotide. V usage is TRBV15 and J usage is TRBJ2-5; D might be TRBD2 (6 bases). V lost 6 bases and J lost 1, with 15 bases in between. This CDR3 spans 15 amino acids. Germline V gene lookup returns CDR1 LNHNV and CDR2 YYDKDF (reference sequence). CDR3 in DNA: TGTGCCACCAGACCTGGGGGGAACTCCCAAGAGACCCAGTACTTC. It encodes CATRPGGNSQETQYF.

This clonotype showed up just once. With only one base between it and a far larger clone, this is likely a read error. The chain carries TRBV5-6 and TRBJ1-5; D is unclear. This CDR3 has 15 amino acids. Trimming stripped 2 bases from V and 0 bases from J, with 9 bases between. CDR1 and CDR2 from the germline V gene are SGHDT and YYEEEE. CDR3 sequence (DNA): TGTGCCAGCAGCTTCGTCGAGTATAGCAATCAGCCCCAGCATTTT. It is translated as CASSFVEYSNQPQHF. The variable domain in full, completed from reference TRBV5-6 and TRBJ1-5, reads DAGVTQSPTHLIKTRGQQVTLRCSPKSGHDTVSWYQQALGQGPQFIFQYYEEEERQRGNFPDRFSGHQFPNYSSELNVNALLLGDSALYLCASSFVEYSNQPQHFGDGTRLSIL.

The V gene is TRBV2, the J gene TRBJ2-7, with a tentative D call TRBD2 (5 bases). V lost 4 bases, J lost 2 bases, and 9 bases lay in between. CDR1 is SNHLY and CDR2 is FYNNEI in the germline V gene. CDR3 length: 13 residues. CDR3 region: CASSGSGPYEQYF. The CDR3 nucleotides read TGTGCCAGCAGTGGGAGCGGCCCCTACGAGCAGTACTTC.

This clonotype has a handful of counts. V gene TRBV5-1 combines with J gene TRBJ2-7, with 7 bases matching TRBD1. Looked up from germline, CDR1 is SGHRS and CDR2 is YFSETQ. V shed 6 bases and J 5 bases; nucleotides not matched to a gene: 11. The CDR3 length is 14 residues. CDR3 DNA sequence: TGCGCCAGCACCCTAGGGGGACAGCTGGACGAGCAGTACTTC. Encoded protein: CASTLGGQLDEQYF.